This T cell receptor (beta chain) was captured in a study of blood T cell repertoires in COVID-19. Followed over time, Seattle patients had been enrolled while infection was active. Generated by immunoSEQ multiplex PCR, the TCRdb table keeps only in-frame clones and is missing some. Of about 99,000 clones listed, almost 90% are singletons. This CDR3 comprises 16 residues. Germline assignment: CDR1 SNHLY and CDR2 FYNNEI. Trimming pared 2 bases from V and 9 bases from J, leaving 17 bases between. The chain is built from TRBV2 and TRBJ1-6, with D possibly matching TRBD1 (5 bases). Source material: peripheral blood. This TCR was recovered from a man aged 45-65 years with COVID-19, enrolled during active disease. The DNA for the CDR3 is TGTGCCAGCAGTGAAATGTCAGGGCATGTTATTTCACCCCTCCACTTT. Its protein product is CASSEMSGHVISPLHF.